This T cell receptor beta chain was sequenced for a study of T-cell reconstitution after alpha-beta-depleted transplantation in children. This clonotype was seen many times. Its matching antigen is unknown. The CDR3 loop spans 12 amino acids. Trimming cost V 7 bases and J 10 bases, with 14 bases left between them. Preparation of the TCRbeta library was carried out with unique molecular identifiers. TCRdb re-called the PCR reads with MiXCR, one entry per CDR3 protein. This sample has under 850,000 distinct CDR3 sequences; less than 15% occur once, and the top ten carry roughly 0.84%. Study-level points and caveats: TCRbeta diversity was high at day 60 in some patients (a result of surviving recipient T cells and thymic progenitors).

The rearrangement joins TRBV12-3 or TRBV12-4 to TRBJ2-1; TRBD1 or TRBD2 may be the D gene (5 bases each). Sequenced here: PBMCs, sampled before TCRalphabeta/CD19-depleted stem cell transplant. The source is a girl aged 2 to 10 with congenital amegakaryocytic thrombocytopenia, due to receive a stem cell transplant. This CDR3 reads CASNPNWGEQFF. In nucleotides, the CDR3 is TGTGCCAGCAACCCAAATTGGGGGGAGCAGTTCTTC.